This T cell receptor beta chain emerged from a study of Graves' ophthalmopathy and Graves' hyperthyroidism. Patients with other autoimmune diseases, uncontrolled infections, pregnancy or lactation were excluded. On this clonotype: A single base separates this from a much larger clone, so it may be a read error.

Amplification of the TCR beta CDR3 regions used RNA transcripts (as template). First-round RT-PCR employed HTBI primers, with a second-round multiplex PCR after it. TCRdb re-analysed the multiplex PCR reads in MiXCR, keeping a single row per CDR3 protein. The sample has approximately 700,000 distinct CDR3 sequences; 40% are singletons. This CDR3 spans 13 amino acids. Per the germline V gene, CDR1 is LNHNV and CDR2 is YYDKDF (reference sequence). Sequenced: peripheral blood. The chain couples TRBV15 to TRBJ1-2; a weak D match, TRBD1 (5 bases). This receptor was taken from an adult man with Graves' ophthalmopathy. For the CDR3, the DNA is TGTGCCACCAGCACCCTGGGGCGCTATGACTACACCTTC. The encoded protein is CATSTLGRYDYTF.